The next 4 T cell receptor beta chains were all read from a single sample in a study of radiotherapy plus CTLA-4 blockade in lung cancer. TCRdb keeps only in-frame clones here, not all; method: immunoSEQ multiplex PCR. The sample records some 110,000 clones, roughly 77% being singletons. Specimen: peripheral blood, collected from a patient treated with radiotherapy plus ipilimumab. These receptors were obtained from a human donor with non-small cell lung cancer that progressed on radiotherapy plus ipilimumab. Some clones in this sample may be carry-over from other donors' samples.

A remark on this clone: Other nucleotide sequences from this sample produce the same CDR3. The chain combines TRBV18 with TRBJ2-5; D is unresolved. This CDR3 is 11 amino acids long. V lost 2 bases to trimming and J lost 5 bases, with 3 bases between them. Germline V gives CDR1 KGHSH, CDR2 LQKENI. The CDR3: CASSPGETQYF. CDR3 DNA: TGTGCCAGCTCACCAGGGGAGACCCAGTACTTC.

V and J are TRBV14 and TRBJ2-1, with TRBD2 matching over 12 bases. CDR1 and CDR2 from the germline V gene are SGHDN and FVKESK. The CDR3 loop spans 16 amino acids. V shed 6 bases and J 9 bases; nucleotides not matched to a gene: 12. As DNA, the CDR3 is TGTGCCAGCAGTATTCTAGCGGGGGGGCCAGTTGGTGAGCAGTTCTTC. Protein sequence: CASSILAGGPVGEQFF.

The CDR3: CASSSQDSREQYF. The CDR3 bases are TGTGCCAGCAGCTCCCAGGACAGTCGCGAGCAGTACTTC. This chain links TRBV7-3 with TRBJ2-5; maybe TRBD1 (6 bases). The closer fit of TRBJ2-7 to the DNA end suggests the J call may be wrong. This CDR3 is built from 13 residues. CDR1 and CDR2 from the germline V gene are SGHTA and FQGTGA.

This chain connects TRBV9 to TRBJ2-5; D may be TRBD1 or TRBD2 (5 bases each). Germline loops: CDR1 SGDLS, CDR2 YYNGEE. This CDR3 has 16 amino acids. With 3 bases removed from V and 4 bases from J, the gap between germline ends came to 19 bases. CDR3 DNA: TGTGCCAGCAGCGGAGGGGTGGGGGATGGGTCAGAGACCCAGTACTTC. Amino acid sequence: CASSGGVGDGSETQYF.